A selection of T cell receptor beta chains follows, all from one sample in a study of cytomegalovirus exposure and HLA in healthy donors. Clones were read by immunoSEQ multiplex PCR, and TCRdb kept only the in-frame ones, dropping some. This sample has about 180,000 clones, with 76% found just once. The sequenced sample consisted of PBMCs. Receptors were obtained from a man between 18 and 35 years old in good health and CMV-seronegative. Both conserved end residues are part of each CDR3. The D gene is left open where the match is weak. Rows may omit the clone size; those that give it use once, few, many or a size class.

V gene: TRBV19
clone size: .
J gene: TRBJ2-3
D gene: TRBD2
CDR3 protein: CASSISGGSGIFTDTQYF
CDR3 DNA: TGTGCCAGTAGTATTTCGGGGGGTAGCGGGATATTCACAGATACGCAGTATTTT

V gene: TRBV6-1
clone size: .
J gene: TRBJ1-1
D gene: TRBD1
CDR3 protein: CASFRDRVETEAFF
CDR3 DNA: TGTGCCAGCTTCCGGGACAGGGTCGAAACTGAAGCTTTCTTT

V gene: TRBV27
clone size: few
J gene: TRBJ2-1
D gene: .
CDR3 protein: CASSQTDHRELSSYNEQFF
CDR3 DNA: TGTGCCAGCAGTCAGACAGACCACCGGGAGCTAAGCTCCTACAATGAGCAGTTCTTC

V gene: TRBV6-5
clone size: .
J gene: TRBJ1-5
D gene: TRBD1
CDR3 protein: CASSLSTGHQPQHF
CDR3 DNA: TGTGCCAGCAGTCTTTCGACAGGGCATCAGCCCCAGCATTTT

V gene: TRBV18
clone size: .
J gene: TRBJ1-6
D gene: .
CDR3 protein: CASSNAPGGGNSPLHF
CDR3 DNA: TGTGCCAGCTCAAACGCTCCGGGGGGAGGGAATTCACCCCTCCACTTT

V gene: TRBV11-3
clone size: .
J gene: TRBJ2-2
D gene: .
CDR3 protein: CASSPDTGELFF
CDR3 DNA: TGTGCCAGCAGCCCCGACACCGGGGAGCTGTTTTTT

V gene: TRBV7-3
clone size: few
J gene: TRBJ2-3
D gene: .
CDR3 protein: CASTTEGTDTQYF
CDR3 DNA: TGTGCCAGCACCACGGAGGGCACAGATACGCAGTATTTT

V gene: TRBV7-9
clone size: .
J gene: TRBJ1-4
D gene: TRBD1
CDR3 protein: CASSARDRPNEKLFF
CDR3 DNA: TGTGCCAGCAGCGCCCGGGACAGGCCTAATGAAAAACTGTTTTTT

V gene: TRBV6-1
clone size: few
J gene: TRBJ2-7
D gene: TRBD1
CDR3 protein: CASSFTGGRSYEQYF
CDR3 DNA: TGTGCCAGCAGTTTCACAGGGGGCAGGAGCTACGAGCAGTACTTC

V gene: TRBV20-1
clone size: .
J gene: TRBJ2-1
D gene: .
CDR3 protein: CSASSLNEQFF
CDR3 DNA: TGCAGTGCTAGCTCCCTCAATGAGCAGTTCTTC

V gene: TRBV2
clone size: .
J gene: TRBJ2-3
D gene: .
CDR3 protein: CASWRAGPSDTQYF
CDR3 DNA: TGTGCCAGTTGGAGAGCGGGCCCATCCGATACGCAGTATTTT

V gene: TRBV29-1
clone size: .
J gene: TRBJ2-5
D gene: .
CDR3 protein: CSAAPGPGETQYF
CDR3 DNA: TGCAGCGCGGCCCCCGGGCCGGGGGAGACCCAGTACTTC

V gene: TRBV5-1
clone size: .
J gene: TRBJ1-5
D gene: TRBD1
CDR3 protein: CASSGGTGDAWGQPQHF
CDR3 DNA: TGCGCCAGCAGCGGGGGGACAGGGGATGCATGGGGTCAGCCCCAGCATTTT

V gene: TRBV27
clone size: once
J gene: TRBJ1-1
D gene: TRBD1
CDR3 protein: CASSFQGVRTEAFF
CDR3 DNA: TGTGCCAGCAGTTTCCAGGGGGTACGGACTGAAGCTTTCTTT

V gene: TRBV6-1
clone size: few
J gene: TRBJ1-2
D gene: .
CDR3 protein: CASSPPKGGYTF
CDR3 DNA: TGTGCCAGCAGCCCACCTAAGGGGGGCTACACCTTC

V gene: TRBV5-1
clone size: .
J gene: TRBJ2-7
D gene: TRBD1
CDR3 protein: CASRLNRGGGEQYF
CDR3 DNA: TGCGCCAGCCGCCTTAACAGGGGCGGAGGCGAGCAGTACTTC

V gene: TRBV9
clone size: .
J gene: TRBJ2-1
D gene: TRBD2
CDR3 protein: CASSVGLLAGGNEQFF
CDR3 DNA: TGTGCCAGCAGCGTAGGGTTGCTAGCGGGAGGCAATGAGCAGTTCTTC

V gene: TRBV7-9
clone size: .
J gene: TRBJ2-1
D gene: .
CDR3 protein: CASSPAQGSSYNEQFF
CDR3 DNA: TGTGCCAGCAGCCCCGCACAGGGTTCCTCCTACAATGAGCAGTTCTTC

V gene: TRBV4-1
clone size: .
J gene: TRBJ2-2
D gene: TRBD2
CDR3 protein: CASSQVIAGGPDTGELFF
CDR3 DNA: TGCGCCAGCAGCCAAGTCATAGCGGGAGGGCCTGACACCGGGGAGCTGTTTTTT

V gene: TRBV19
clone size: .
J gene: TRBJ2-5
D gene: TRBD2
CDR3 protein: CASSKRGTNQETQYF
CDR3 DNA: TGTGCCAGTAGCAAGCGGGGGACCAATCAAGAGACCCAGTACTTC

V gene: TRBV7-2
clone size: .
J gene: TRBJ2-2
D gene: TRBD2
CDR3 protein: CASSVGAGVGTGELFF
CDR3 DNA: TGTGCCAGCAGCGTTGGAGCGGGGGTGGGCACCGGGGAGCTGTTTTTT

V gene: TRBV7-8
clone size: .
J gene: TRBJ1-1
D gene: .
CDR3 protein: CASSPREGKTEAFF
CDR3 DNA: TGTGCCAGCAGCCCCCGCGAGGGCAAGACTGAAGCTTTCTTT

V gene: TRBV2
clone size: .
J gene: TRBJ2-3
D gene: TRBD2
CDR3 protein: CASSPLGTSDHTQYF
CDR3 DNA: TGTGCCAGCAGCCCCTTAGGGACTAGCGACCATACGCAGTATTTT

V gene: TRBV7-3
clone size: few
J gene: TRBJ2-6
D gene: .
CDR3 protein: CASSLNVMVGSGANVLTF
CDR3 DNA: TGTGCCAGCAGCTTAAATGTGATGGTCGGGTCTGGGGCCAACGTCCTGACTTTC

V gene: TRBV6-1
clone size: once
J gene: TRBJ2-7
D gene: TRBD1
CDR3 protein: CASTQQGARDEQYF
CDR3 DNA: TGTGCCAGCACCCAACAGGGGGCTCGGGACGAGCAGTACTTC

V gene: TRBV7-9
clone size: .
J gene: TRBJ2-2
D gene: .
CDR3 protein: CASSSLGGGGELFF
CDR3 DNA: TGTGCCAGCAGCTCCCTCGGGGGTGGCGGGGAGCTGTTTTTT

V gene: TRBV6-6
clone size: .
J gene: TRBJ1-2
D gene: .
CDR3 protein: CASSSGVGWDYGYTF
CDR3 DNA: TGTGCCAGCAGTTCAGGGGTCGGGTGGGACTATGGCTACACCTTC

V gene: TRBV2
clone size: .
J gene: TRBJ2-6
D gene: TRBD1
CDR3 protein: CASSEISGQVHSGANVLTF
CDR3 DNA: TGTGCCAGCAGTGAAATTTCGGGACAGGTCCACTCTGGGGCCAACGTCCTGACTTTC

V gene: TRBV30
clone size: .
J gene: TRBJ1-2
D gene: .
CDR3 protein: CAWKGGGYTF
CDR3 DNA: TGTGCCTGGAAGGGGGGGGGCTACACCTTC

V gene: TRBV7-3
clone size: .
J gene: TRBJ2-1
D gene: TRBD2
CDR3 protein: CASSHGGKYNEQFF
CDR3 DNA: TGTGCCAGCAGCCACGGGGGGAAATACAATGAGCAGTTCTTC

V gene: TRBV2
clone size: .
J gene: TRBJ2-7
D gene: .
CDR3 protein: CASTDSRTFPPGKQYF
CDR3 DNA: TGTGCCAGCACCGACTCCAGGACTTTTCCACCTGGGAAGCAGTACTTC

V gene: TRBV30
clone size: few
J gene: TRBJ1-2
D gene: TRBD1
CDR3 protein: CAWNSWQGAGGYTF
CDR3 DNA: TGTGCCTGGAATTCTTGGCAGGGGGCTGGGGGCTACACCTTC

V gene: TRBV7-9
clone size: .
J gene: TRBJ1-4
D gene: .
CDR3 protein: CASSLIPGGHHEKLFF
CDR3 DNA: TGTGCCAGCAGCTTAATCCCGGGGGGGCACCATGAAAAACTGTTTTTT

V gene: TRBV7-9
clone size: .
J gene: TRBJ1-2
D gene: TRBD1
CDR3 protein: CASSSQLQGMTYGYTF
CDR3 DNA: TGTGCCAGCAGCTCACAACTACAGGGGATGACCTATGGCTACACCTTC

V gene: TRBV7-9
clone size: .
J gene: TRBJ1-5
D gene: .
CDR3 protein: CASSSDIQPQHF
CDR3 DNA: TGTGCCAGCAGCTCAGACATTCAGCCCCAGCATTTT

V gene: TRBV10-3
clone size: .
J gene: TRBJ2-2
D gene: TRBD1
CDR3 protein: CAISPGQGSTGELFF
CDR3 DNA: TGTGCCATCAGTCCGGGACAGGGGAGCACCGGGGAGCTGTTTTTT

V gene: TRBV5-4
clone size: .
J gene: TRBJ1-1
D gene: .
CDR3 protein: CASSWMTGVGIEAFF
CDR3 DNA: TGTGCCAGCAGCTGGATGACGGGAGTGGGGATTGAAGCTTTCTTT